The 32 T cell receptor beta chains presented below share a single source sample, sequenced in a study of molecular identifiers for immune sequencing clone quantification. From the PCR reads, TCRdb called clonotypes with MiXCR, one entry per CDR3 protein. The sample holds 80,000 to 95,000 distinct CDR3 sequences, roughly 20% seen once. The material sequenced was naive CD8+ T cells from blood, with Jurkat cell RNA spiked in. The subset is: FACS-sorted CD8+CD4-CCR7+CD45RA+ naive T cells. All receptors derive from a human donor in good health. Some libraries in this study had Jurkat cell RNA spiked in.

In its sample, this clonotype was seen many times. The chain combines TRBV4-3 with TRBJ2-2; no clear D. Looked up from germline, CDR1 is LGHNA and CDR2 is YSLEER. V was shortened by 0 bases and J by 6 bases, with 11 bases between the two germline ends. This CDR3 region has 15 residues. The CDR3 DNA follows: TGCGCCAGCAGCCAAGATCTTGGAGCCTCCGGGGAGCTGTTTTTT. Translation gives CASSQDLGASGELFF.

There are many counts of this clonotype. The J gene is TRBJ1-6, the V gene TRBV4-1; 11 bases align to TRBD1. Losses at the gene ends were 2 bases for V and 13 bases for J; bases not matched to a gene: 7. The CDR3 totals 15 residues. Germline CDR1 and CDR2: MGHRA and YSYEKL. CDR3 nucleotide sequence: TGCGCCAGCAGCCAACAACCGGGACAGGGGGACCCCCTCCACTTT. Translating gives CASSQQPGQGDPLHF.

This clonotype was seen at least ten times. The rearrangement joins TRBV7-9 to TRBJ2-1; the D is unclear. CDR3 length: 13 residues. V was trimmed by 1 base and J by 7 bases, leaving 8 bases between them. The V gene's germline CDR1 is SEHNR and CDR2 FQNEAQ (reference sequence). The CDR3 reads CASSLVVTNEQFF. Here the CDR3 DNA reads TGTGCCAGCAGCTTAGTCGTAACGAATGAGCAGTTCTTC.

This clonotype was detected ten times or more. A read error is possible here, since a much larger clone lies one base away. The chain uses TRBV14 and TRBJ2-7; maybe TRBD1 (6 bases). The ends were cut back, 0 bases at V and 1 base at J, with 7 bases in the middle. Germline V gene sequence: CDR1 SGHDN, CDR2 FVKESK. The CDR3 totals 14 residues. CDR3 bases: TGTGCCAGCAGCCAAGACCAGGGGTCCTACGAGCAGTACTTC. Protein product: CASSQDQGSYEQYF.

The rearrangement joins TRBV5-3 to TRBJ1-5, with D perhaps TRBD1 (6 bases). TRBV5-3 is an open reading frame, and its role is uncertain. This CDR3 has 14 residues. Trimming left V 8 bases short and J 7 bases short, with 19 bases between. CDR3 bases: TGTGCCAGCAGCCTGAACAGGGCGCAACAGCCCCAGCATTTT. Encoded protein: CASSLNRAQQPQHF.

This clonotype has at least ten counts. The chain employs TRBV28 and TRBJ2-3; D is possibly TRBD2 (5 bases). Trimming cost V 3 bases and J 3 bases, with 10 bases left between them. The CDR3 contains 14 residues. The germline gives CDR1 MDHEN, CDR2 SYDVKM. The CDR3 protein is CASSFVGSTDTQYF. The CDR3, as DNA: TGTGCCAGCAGTTTCGTAGGGAGTACAGATACGCAGTATTTT.

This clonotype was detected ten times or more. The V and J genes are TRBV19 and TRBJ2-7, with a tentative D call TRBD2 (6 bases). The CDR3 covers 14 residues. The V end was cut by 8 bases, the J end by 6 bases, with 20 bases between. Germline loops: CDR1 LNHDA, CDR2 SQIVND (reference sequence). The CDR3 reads CASSPWRDGGEQYF. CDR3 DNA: TGTGCCAGTTCCCCCTGGCGGGATGGAGGCGAGCAGTACTTC.

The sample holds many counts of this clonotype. CDR3 loop: CASSQGSSGGYEQYF. The CDR3 DNA reads as TGCGCCAGCAGCCAAGGGAGTAGCGGGGGGTATGAGCAGTACTTC. This chain joins TRBV4-3 and TRBJ2-7, with 10 bases matching TRBD2. This CDR3 comprises 15 residues. J gave up 7 bases and V 1 base, and 7 bases lay outside the gene matches. The germline V gene encodes CDR1 LGHNA and CDR2 YSLEER.

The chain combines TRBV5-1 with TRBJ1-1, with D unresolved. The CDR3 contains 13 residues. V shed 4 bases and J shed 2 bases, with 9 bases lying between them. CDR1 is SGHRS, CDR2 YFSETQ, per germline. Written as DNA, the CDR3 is TGCGCCAGCAGCCAAACACCCAACACTGAAGCTTTCTTT. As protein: CASSQTPNTEAFF.

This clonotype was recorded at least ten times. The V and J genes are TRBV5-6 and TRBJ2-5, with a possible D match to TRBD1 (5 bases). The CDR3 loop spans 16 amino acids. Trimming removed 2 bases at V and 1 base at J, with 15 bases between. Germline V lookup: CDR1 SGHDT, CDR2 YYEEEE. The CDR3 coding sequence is TGTGCCAGCAGCTTCCCAGGGTACCCCATCCAAGAGACCCAGTACTTC. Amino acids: CASSFPGYPIQETQYF.

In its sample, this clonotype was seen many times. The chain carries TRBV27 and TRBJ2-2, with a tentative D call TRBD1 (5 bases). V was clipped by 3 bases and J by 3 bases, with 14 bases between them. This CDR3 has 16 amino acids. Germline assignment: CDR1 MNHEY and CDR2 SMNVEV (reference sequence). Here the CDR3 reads CASSLIAQGDTGELFF. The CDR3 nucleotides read TGTGCCAGCAGTTTGATAGCCCAGGGTGACACCGGGGAGCTGTTTTTT.

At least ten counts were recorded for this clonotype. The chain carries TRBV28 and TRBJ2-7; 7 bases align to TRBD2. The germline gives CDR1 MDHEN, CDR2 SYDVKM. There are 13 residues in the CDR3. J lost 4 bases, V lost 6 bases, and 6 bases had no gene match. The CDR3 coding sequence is TGTGCCAGCAGCACCCAGCGGGGTTACGAGCAGTACTTC. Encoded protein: CASSTQRGYEQYF.

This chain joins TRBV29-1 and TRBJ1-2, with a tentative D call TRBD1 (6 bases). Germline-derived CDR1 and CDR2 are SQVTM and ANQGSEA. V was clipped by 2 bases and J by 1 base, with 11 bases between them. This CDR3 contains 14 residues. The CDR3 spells CSVERTGINYGYTF. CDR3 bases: TGCAGCGTTGAACGTACAGGGATTAACTATGGCTACACCTTC.

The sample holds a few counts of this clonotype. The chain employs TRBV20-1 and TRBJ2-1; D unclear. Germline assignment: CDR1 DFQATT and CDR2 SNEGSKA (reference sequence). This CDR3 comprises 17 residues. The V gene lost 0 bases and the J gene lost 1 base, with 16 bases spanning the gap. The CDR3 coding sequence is TGCAGTGCTAGAGAAGAGTGGGTTGACCAGTCCTACAATGAGCAGTTCTTC. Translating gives CSAREEWVDQSYNEQFF.

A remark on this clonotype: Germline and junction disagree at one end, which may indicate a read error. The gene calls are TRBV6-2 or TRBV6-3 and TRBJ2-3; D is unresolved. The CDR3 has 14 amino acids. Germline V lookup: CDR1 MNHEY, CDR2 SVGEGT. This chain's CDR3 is CASSYDGNTDTQYF. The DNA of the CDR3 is TGTGCCAGCAGTTACGATGGTAACACAGACACGCAGTATTTT.

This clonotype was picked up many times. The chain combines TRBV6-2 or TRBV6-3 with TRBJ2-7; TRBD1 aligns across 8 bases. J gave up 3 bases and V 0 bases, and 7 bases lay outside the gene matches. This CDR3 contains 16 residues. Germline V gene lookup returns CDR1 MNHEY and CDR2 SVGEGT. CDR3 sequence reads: CASSYSGTGVRYEQYF. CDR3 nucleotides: TGTGCCAGCAGTTACTCCGGGACAGGTGTTCGCTACGAGCAGTACTTC.

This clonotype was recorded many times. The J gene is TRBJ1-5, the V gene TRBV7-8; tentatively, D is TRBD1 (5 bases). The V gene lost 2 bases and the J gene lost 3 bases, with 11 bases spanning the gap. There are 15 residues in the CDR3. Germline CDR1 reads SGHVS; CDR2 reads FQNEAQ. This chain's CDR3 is CASSLFAGYNQPQHF. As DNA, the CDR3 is TGTGCCAGCAGCTTATTCGCAGGGTACAATCAGCCCCAGCATTTT.

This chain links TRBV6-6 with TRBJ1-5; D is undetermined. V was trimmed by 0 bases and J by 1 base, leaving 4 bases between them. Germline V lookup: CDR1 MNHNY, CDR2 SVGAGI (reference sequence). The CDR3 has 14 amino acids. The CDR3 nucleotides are TGTGCCAGCAGTTACTCGGGCAGCAATCAGCCCCAGCATTTT. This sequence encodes CASSYSGSNQPQHF.

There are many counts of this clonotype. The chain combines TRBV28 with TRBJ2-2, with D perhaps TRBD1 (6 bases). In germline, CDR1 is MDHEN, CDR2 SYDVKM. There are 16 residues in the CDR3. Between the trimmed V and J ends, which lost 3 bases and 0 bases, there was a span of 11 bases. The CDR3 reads CASSFITGPNTGELFF. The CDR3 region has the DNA TGTGCCAGCAGTTTCATCACAGGGCCGAACACCGGGGAGCTGTTTTTT.

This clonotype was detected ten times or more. CDR3 region: CASLADSYSTDTQYF. The CDR3 coding sequence is TGTGCCTCCCTAGCGGACTCTTATAGCACAGATACGCAGTATTTT. The chain links TRBV6-5 to TRBJ2-3; 7 positions agree with TRBD2. This CDR3 is 15 amino acids long. Germline loops: CDR1 MNHEY, CDR2 SVGAGI. With 11 bases clipped from V and 0 bases from J, the junction kept 11 bases outside the gene matches.

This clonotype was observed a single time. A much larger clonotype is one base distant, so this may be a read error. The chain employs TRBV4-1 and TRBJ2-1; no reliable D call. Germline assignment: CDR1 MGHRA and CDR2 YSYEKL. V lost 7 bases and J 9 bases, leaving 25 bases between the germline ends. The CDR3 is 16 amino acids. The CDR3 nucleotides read TGCGCCAGCACCACGACGGTACAGTCGGCCCCCAGTGAGCAGTTCTTC. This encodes CASTTTVQSAPSEQFF.

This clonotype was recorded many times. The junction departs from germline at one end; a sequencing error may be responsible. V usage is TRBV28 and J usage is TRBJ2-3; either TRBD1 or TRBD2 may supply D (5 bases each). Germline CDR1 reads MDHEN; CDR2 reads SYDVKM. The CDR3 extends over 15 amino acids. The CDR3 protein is CASNPGQSYTDAQYF. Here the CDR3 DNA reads TGTGCCAGCAACCCGGGGCAGAGTTACACAGATGCGCAGTATTTT.

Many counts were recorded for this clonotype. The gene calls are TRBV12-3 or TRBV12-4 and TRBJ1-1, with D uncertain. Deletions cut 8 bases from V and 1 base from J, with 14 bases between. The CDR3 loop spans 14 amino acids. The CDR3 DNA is TGTGCCAGCCTTGGGCCGAAACCGAACACTGAAGCTTTCTTT. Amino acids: CASLGPKPNTEAFF.

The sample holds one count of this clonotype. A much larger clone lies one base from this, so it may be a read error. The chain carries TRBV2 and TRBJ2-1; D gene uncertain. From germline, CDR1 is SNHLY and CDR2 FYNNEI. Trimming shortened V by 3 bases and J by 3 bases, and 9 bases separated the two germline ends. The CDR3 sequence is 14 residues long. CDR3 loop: CASSDAKLYNEQFF. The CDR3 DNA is TGTGCCAGCAGTGACGCGAAACTCTACAATGAGCAGTTCTTC.

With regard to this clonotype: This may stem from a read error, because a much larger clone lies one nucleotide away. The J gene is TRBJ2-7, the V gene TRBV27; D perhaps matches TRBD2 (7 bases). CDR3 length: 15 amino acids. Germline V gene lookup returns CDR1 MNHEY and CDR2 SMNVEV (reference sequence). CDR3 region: CANSPSSGGAYEQYF. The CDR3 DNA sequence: TGTGCCAACAGTCCGTCAAGTGGGGGGGCTTACGAGCAGTACTTC.

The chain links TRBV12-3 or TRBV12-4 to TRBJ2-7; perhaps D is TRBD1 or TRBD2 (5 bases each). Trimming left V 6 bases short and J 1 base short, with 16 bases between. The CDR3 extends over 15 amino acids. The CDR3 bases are TGTGCCAGCAGCCGAGGGACCCTCGGGTCCTACGAGCAGTACTTC. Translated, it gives CASSRGTLGSYEQYF.

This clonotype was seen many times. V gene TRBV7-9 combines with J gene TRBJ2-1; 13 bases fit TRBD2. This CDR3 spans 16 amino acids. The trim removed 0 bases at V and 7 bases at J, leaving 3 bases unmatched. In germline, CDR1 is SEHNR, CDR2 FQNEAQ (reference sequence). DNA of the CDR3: TGTGCCAGCAGCTTAGCGTGGGGACTAGCGGGGAATGAGCAGTTCTTC. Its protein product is CASSLAWGLAGNEQFF.

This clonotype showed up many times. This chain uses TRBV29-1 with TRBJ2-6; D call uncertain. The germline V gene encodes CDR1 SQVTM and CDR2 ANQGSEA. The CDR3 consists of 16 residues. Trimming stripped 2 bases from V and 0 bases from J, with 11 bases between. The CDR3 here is CSVELRAISGANVLTF. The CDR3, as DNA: TGCAGCGTTGAACTTCGGGCGATCTCTGGGGCCAACGTCCTGACTTTC.

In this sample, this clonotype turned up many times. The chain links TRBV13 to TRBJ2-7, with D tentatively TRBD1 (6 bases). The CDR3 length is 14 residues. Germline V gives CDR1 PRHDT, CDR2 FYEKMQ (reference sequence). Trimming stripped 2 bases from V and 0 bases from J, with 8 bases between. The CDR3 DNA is TGTGCCAGCAGCTTACAGGGGAACTCCTACGAGCAGTACTTC. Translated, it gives CASSLQGNSYEQYF.

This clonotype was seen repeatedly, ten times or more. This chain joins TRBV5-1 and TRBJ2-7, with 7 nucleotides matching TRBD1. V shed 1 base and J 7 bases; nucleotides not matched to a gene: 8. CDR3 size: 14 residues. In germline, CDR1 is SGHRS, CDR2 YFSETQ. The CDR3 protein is CASSLWQGVEEQYF. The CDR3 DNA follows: TGCGCCAGCAGCTTGTGGCAGGGGGTGGAAGAGCAGTACTTC. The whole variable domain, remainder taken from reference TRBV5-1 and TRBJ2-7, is KAGVTQTPRYLIKTRGQQVTLSCSPISGHRSVSWYQQTPGQGLQFLFEYFSETQRNKGNFPGRFSGRQFSNSRSEMNVSTLELGDSALYLCASSLWQGVEEQYFGPGTRLTVT.

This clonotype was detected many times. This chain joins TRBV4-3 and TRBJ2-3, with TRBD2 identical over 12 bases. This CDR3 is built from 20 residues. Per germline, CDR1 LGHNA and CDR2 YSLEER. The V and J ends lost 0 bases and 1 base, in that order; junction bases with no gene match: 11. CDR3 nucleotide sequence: TGCGCCAGCAGCCAAGAAGGAATGACTAGCGGGAGTTTTGGCACAGATACGCAGTATTTT. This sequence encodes CASSQEGMTSGSFGTDTQYF.

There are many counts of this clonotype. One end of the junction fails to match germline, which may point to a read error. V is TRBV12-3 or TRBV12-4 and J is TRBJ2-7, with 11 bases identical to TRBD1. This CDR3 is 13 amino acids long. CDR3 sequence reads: CASSLPGTGGLEF. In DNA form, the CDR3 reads TGTGCCAGCAGTTTGCCAGGGACAGGGGGATTGGAGTTC.